These 22 T cell receptor beta chains were sequenced from one sample in a study of identifying expanded T cells in peripheral blood (dated by TCRdb to between 2018 and 2020). The method behind the library was the immunoSEQ multiplex PCR assay. Held by TCRdb, this immuneACCESS table contains in-frame sequences only and omits some clones. Under half of the omission traces to an unresolved V gene where checked; the cause of the rest is unknown. For this sample the table gives about 98,000 clones, of which about 87% were detected only once. Of the sample, roughly an eighth falls within the top ten clones. The sequencing sample was made of blood. These receptors came from a person aged 18 to 70 in good health.

The V gene is TRBV27, the J gene TRBJ1-2; the D is unclear. The CDR3 loop spans 16 amino acids. V lost 7 bases, J lost 0 bases, and 18 bases lay in between. Germline V gene lookup returns CDR1 MNHEY and CDR2 SMNVEV (reference sequence). CDR3 loop: CASTSMGSTTNYGYTF. In DNA, the CDR3 is TGTGCCAGCACCTCAATGGGGAGTACCACTAACTATGGCTACACCTTC.

CDR3 amino acids: CASSAASGRPNEQFF. The CDR3 nucleotides are TGTGCCAGCAGCGCAGCTAGCGGGAGACCTAATGAGCAGTTCTTC. The chain employs TRBV13 and TRBJ2-1, with 10 nucleotides matching TRBD2. The CDR3 is made up of 15 amino acids. CDR1 is PRHDT and CDR2 is FYEKMQ in the germline V gene (reference sequence). V lost 5 bases, J lost 7 bases, and 8 bases stayed unmatched.

The chain carries TRBV27 and TRBJ1-1; D is unclear. V was shortened by 3 bases and J by 0 bases, with 8 bases between the two germline ends. The germline CDR1 and CDR2 sequences are MNHEY and SMNVEV (reference sequence). The CDR3 covers 14 residues. The CDR3 here is CASSFGYMNTEAFF. CDR3 DNA sequence: TGTGCCAGCAGTTTCGGATACATGAACACTGAAGCTTTCTTT.

This sequence joins TRBV7-9 and TRBJ2-2; no clear D. Germline V gene sequence: CDR1 SEHNR, CDR2 FQNEAQ (reference sequence). Trimming took 5 bases from V and 5 from J, leaving 9 bases between them. The length of the CDR3 is 13 residues. The CDR3 reads CASSTFRTGELFF. The CDR3 bases are TGTGCCAGCAGCACCTTTCGGACCGGGGAGCTGTTTTTT.

This clone was seen just once. CDR3 protein: CASSLLGTGKYEQYF. The CDR3 coding sequence is TGTGCCAGCAGTCTACTCGGGACAGGGAAATACGAGCAGTACTTC. The rearrangement uses TRBV28 and TRBJ2-7, with 9 bases matching TRBD1. CDR3 length: 15 residues. Per the germline V gene, CDR1 is MDHEN and CDR2 is SYDVKM. V lost 5 bases, J lost 4 bases, and 9 bases stayed unmatched.

This chain links TRBV19 with TRBJ1-2; TRBD1 matches at 7 bases. The junction had 6 bases not matched to a gene; V was cut back by 6 bases and J by 8 bases. The CDR3 contains 12 residues. Germline CDR1 reads LNHDA; CDR2 reads SQIVND (reference sequence). The CDR3 reads CASSLPRGGYTF. The CDR3 DNA reads TGTGCCAGTAGCCTCCCCAGGGGGGGCTACACCTTC.

The J gene is TRBJ2-7, the V gene TRBV19; 7 nucleotides align to TRBD1. Unmatched junction bases numbered 12, after V lost 5 bases and J lost 2 bases. Germline CDR1 reads LNHDA; CDR2 reads SQIVND (reference sequence). The CDR3 runs to 16 residues. The DNA for the CDR3 is TGTGCCAGTAGTTCACAGGGACAGAAATTGGCCTACGAGCAGTACTTC. It translates to CASSSQGQKLAYEQYF.

Comments on this clone: An end of the junction does not agree with germline; a read error may underlie this. The sample carries other DNA sequences with the same CDR3. V gene TRBV15 combines with J gene TRBJ2-1, with 9 positions matching TRBD2. CDR1 is LNHNV, CDR2 YYDKDF, per germline (reference sequence). The CDR3 length is 16 residues. The CDR3 is CATSRVREREDNEQFF. For the CDR3, the DNA is TGTGCCACCAGTAGAGTCCGCGAGCGGGAGGACAATGAGCAGTTCTTC.

The chain uses TRBV5-6 and TRBJ1-5, with D possibly matching TRBD1 (6 bases). With 4 bases removed from V and 7 bases from J, the gap between germline ends came to 15 bases. This CDR3 is 14 amino acids long. The V gene's germline CDR1 is SGHDT and CDR2 YYEEEE. The CDR3, as DNA: TGTGCCAGCAGCAAGATAGGGGGTGAACAGCCCCAGCATTTT. It is translated as CASSKIGGEQPQHF.

This sequence joins TRBV21-1 and TRBJ1-6; the table's D call, TRBD1, has no DNA check behind it. TRBV21-1 represents a pseudogene. CDR3 length: 13 residues. The CDR3, as DNA: TGTGCCAGCAGCGTATACAGGGTCTCGGCCCTCCACTTT. This translates into CASSVYRVSALHF.

The V and J genes are TRBV10-3 and TRBJ1-5; the D gene is possibly TRBD1 (6 bases). The CDR3 consists of 14 residues. The V and J ends lost 3 bases and 8 bases respectively, with 14 bases between them. Germline assignment: CDR1 ENHRY and CDR2 SYGVKD. CDR3 loop: CAISEGQGPKPQHF. CDR3 sequence (DNA): TGTGCCATCAGTGAAGGGCAGGGGCCGAAGCCCCAGCATTTT.

The chain has TRBV5-1 and TRBJ2-3, with 11 bases matching TRBD2. In germline, CDR1 is SGHRS, CDR2 YFSETQ. V was pared by 0 bases and J by 3 bases, with 6 bases of the junction left unmatched. The CDR3 has 17 amino acids. CDR3 nucleotides: TGCGCCAGCAGCTTGGGAACTAGCGGGGGCCAGACAGATACGCAGTATTTT. Translation gives CASSLGTSGGQTDTQYF.

This rearrangement joins TRBV25-1 to TRBJ2-7; no clear D gene. CDR1 is MGHDK, CDR2 SYGVNS, per germline. The CDR3 runs 11 residues. V was pared by 3 bases and J by 6 bases, with 6 bases between. CDR3 residues: CASSDGFEQYF. The DNA for the CDR3 is TGTGCCAGCAGTGACGGCTTCGAGCAGTACTTC.

As for this clone: Lacking the conserved final phenylalanine or tryptophan, this CDR3 likely reflects a read error. It is unclear where the CDR3 begins or ends on the DNA, so no DNA is shown, and the CDR3 is as TCRdb lists it. V and J are TRBV29-1 and TRBJ2-3. The CDR3 comprises 14 residues, both ends counted. CDR1 and CDR2 from the germline V gene are SQVTM and ANQGSEA. This CDR3 reads CSAILLSGTYAFSN.

The chain joins TRBV9 to TRBJ2-2, with D possibly matching TRBD2 (6 bases). Trimming removed 0 bases from V and 1 base from J, with 10 bases in between. The V gene's germline CDR1 is SGDLS and CDR2 YYNGEE. There are 16 residues in the CDR3. In nucleotides, the CDR3 is TGTGCCAGCAGCGTAGCTCCGGGAGTGAACACCGGGGAGCTGTTTTTT. Residues: CASSVAPGVNTGELFF.

This chain links TRBV5-1 with TRBJ2-2; 15 nucleotides line up with TRBD2. The germline gives CDR1 SGHRS, CDR2 YFSETQ. There are 20 residues in the CDR3. Trimming cost V 3 bases and J 0 bases; bases outside gene matches: 9. The CDR3, as DNA: TGCGCCAGCAGCTGGAAAGCCGGACTAGCGGGAGGGTCGAACACCGGGGAGCTGTTTTTT. Translating it yields CASSWKAGLAGGSNTGELFF.

This chain uses TRBV19 with TRBJ1-1; weak D call: TRBD1 (5 bases). Germline assignment: CDR1 LNHDA and CDR2 SQIVND (reference sequence). Trimming took 7 bases from V and 1 from J, leaving 16 bases between them. The CDR3 sequence is 15 residues long. CDR3 in amino acids: CASIPRWGGNTEAFF. The CDR3 region has the DNA TGTGCCAGTATACCCCGCTGGGGGGGGAACACTGAAGCTTTCTTT.

This chain uses TRBV28 with TRBJ2-4; D is unclear. CDR3 length: 13 amino acids. V shed 5 bases and J shed 0 bases, with 5 bases lying between them. Germline values: CDR1 MDHEN, CDR2 SYDVKM. CDR3 nucleotide sequence: TGTGCCAGCAGTACTCCAGCCAAAAACATTCAGTACTTC. It specifies CASSTPAKNIQYF.

The J gene is TRBJ1-4, the V gene TRBV18; a weak D match, TRBD1 (5 bases). The CDR3 is made up of 15 amino acids. Germline values: CDR1 KGHSH, CDR2 LQKENI. V gave up 3 bases and J gave up 7 bases, with 15 bases separating them. The CDR3 bases are TGTGCCAGCTCACCCAGGGAAATTTTGGGTGAAAAACTGTTTTTT. Residues: CASSPREILGEKLFF.

The V and J genes are TRBV28 and TRBJ2-7; D is ambiguous. The germline V gene has CDR1 MDHEN and CDR2 SYDVKM. V gave up 2 bases and J gave up 0 bases, with 11 bases separating them. The CDR3 totals 15 residues. This CDR3 is CASSLQAVSSYEQYF. In DNA form, the CDR3 reads TGTGCCAGCAGTTTACAGGCCGTTTCCTCCTACGAGCAGTACTTC.

The J gene is TRBJ1-5, the V gene TRBV6-1, with D possibly being TRBD1 (5 bases). Germline V gene sequence: CDR1 MNHNS, CDR2 SASEGT. V dropped 5 bases and J dropped 2 bases, with 13 bases sitting between them. The CDR3 extends over 15 amino acids. The CDR3 DNA follows: TGTGCCAGCAGTAATCAGCGGGGCGGCAATCAGCCCCAGCATTTT. Translated, it gives CASSNQRGGNQPQHF.

In this sample, this clone turned up a few times. This chain joins TRBV25-1 and TRBJ2-3; TRBD2 agrees at 8 bases. The V gene's germline CDR1 is MGHDK and CDR2 SYGVNS. The CDR3 sequence is 16 residues long. Trimming at V came to 3 bases and at J to 1 base, leaving 6 bases not matched to a gene. The CDR3 region has the DNA TGTGCCAGCAGTGATTTGGCGGGGGGAGGCACAGATACGCAGTATTTT. The encoded protein is CASSDLAGGGTDTQYF.